This T cell receptor beta chain was recovered during a study of identical twins. Findings and caveats of the study: Its conclusions, products of cross-sectional statistical analysis, did not come from following the same donors.

This clonotype has at least ten counts. Its target is not known. CDR1 is SGHRS and CDR2 is YFSETQ in the germline V gene. This CDR3 is 14 amino acids long. Trimming shortened V by 3 bases and J by 4 bases, and 13 bases separated the two germline ends. Unique molecular identifiers were in the cDNA, with template-switch universal primer binding. MiXCR, run by TCRdb on the 5' RACE reads, gives a single entry per CDR3 protein. The top ten clones hold 3.5% to 4% of a sample with 200,000 to 250,000 distinct CDR3 sequences, approximately 7% of them seen once. The same sample was also studied in work on yellow fever vaccine responses in identical twins.

The sequence was obtained from a woman between 18 and 30 years old in good health. The genes are TRBV5-1 and TRBJ2-5, with a possible D match to TRBD2 (6 bases). The material sequenced was memory (CD45RO+) T cells sorted from blood. In DNA, the CDR3 is TGCGCCAGCAGCTCGGCTGAGGGACTAGAGACCCAGTACTTC. Translating it yields CASSSAEGLETQYF.